This T cell receptor beta chain comes out of a study of T cell repertoires in cytomegalovirus infection. One entry per CDR3 protein results from TCRdb running MiXCR on the reads. The sample includes about a million distinct CDR3 sequences, less than 35% seen only once; the top ten take about an eighth. Looked up from germline, CDR1 is MGHRA and CDR2 is YSYEKL. CDR3 size: 16 residues. Trimming shortened V by 0 bases and J by 3 bases, and 11 bases separated the two germline ends. This clonotype has just a few counts. The antigen is unknown. Specimen: cultured CD8+ T cells from PBMCs, collected from culture after CMV antigen stimulation. The V and J genes are TRBV4-1 and TRBJ1-4; D is undetermined. The clonotype originates from a human donor in good health (CMV status not recorded). Some clones in this sample may be carry-over from other donors' samples. The CDR3 nucleotides read TGCGCCAGCAGCCAAGAAAGGGCAGGAGCTAATGAAAAACTGTTTTTT. Encoded protein: CASSQERAGANEKLFF.